This T cell receptor beta chain was sequenced during a study of ipilimumab plus nivolumab after autologous stem cell transplantation. This clone was counted only a few times. TCRdb keeps only in-frame clones here, not all; method: immunoSEQ multiplex PCR. The table lists tens of thousands of clones, over 80% of them singletons. This CDR3 contains 15 residues. Trimming took off 3 bases at V and 7 bases at J, with 16 bases between the two ends. Germline assignment: CDR1 MNHNS and CDR2 SASEGT. The sequence derives from a male donor with diffuse large B-cell lymphoma. This material consisted of PBMCs, taken in a trial of ipilimumab plus nivolumab as post-transplant consolidation. J is TRBJ2-1 and V is TRBV6-1, with D unresolved. The CDR3 DNA follows: TGTGCCAGCAGTGACCCCGGAAGAAACTCGAATGAGCAGTTCTTC. Amino acid sequence: CASSDPGRNSNEQFF.